This T cell receptor (beta chain) was found in a study of T cells in Graves' hyperthyroidism and ophthalmopathy. Authors of the study amplified TCR beta CDR3 regions from RNA transcripts. First-round RT-PCR with HTBI primers amplified the TCR CDR3 region. TCRdb processed the multiplex PCR reads anew with MiXCR; each CDR3 protein has one entry. The sample yields some 350,000 distinct CDR3 sequences, roughly 15% seen once. This clonotype showed up just a few times. Antigen unknown. Disease duration was under 3 months in the ophthalmopathy patients, who also had a Clinical Activity Score of at least 3 and a NOSPECS grade of at least 4. Clinical symptoms, serum thyroxine, TRAb, thyroid ultrasound and orbital computed tomography informed diagnoses. Study findings and constraints: Ophthalmopathy got predicted by the model a median 6.5 months before its onset. From stable hyperthyroidism, ophthalmopathy was set apart by a 13 V-J model.

The CDR3 runs to 13 residues. CDR1 is GTSNPN and CDR2 is SVGIG in the germline V gene (reference sequence). Trimming removed 3 bases at V and 3 bases at J, with 11 bases between. The sequence came from a woman aged 55-69 years with Graves' ophthalmopathy. The specimen was blood. The rearrangement links TRBV30 to TRBJ1-1; D gene ambiguous. The CDR3 protein is CAWRVFTYTEAFF. Here the CDR3 DNA reads TGTGCCTGGAGGGTATTCACCTACACTGAAGCTTTCTTT.